The 9 T cell receptor beta chains reported below all come from one sample, sequenced in a study of lymphopenia after photon versus proton radiotherapy. Clones were read by immunoSEQ multiplex PCR, and TCRdb kept only the in-frame ones, dropping some. The table lists 17,000 or so clones, approximately 82% of them singletons. The material sequenced was peripheral blood, taken from a patient treated with proton-based radiotherapy. These receptors all stem from a man in his sixties or seventies with pancreatic cancer.

The chain is built from TRBV5-1 and TRBJ2-5; D not resolved. This CDR3 has 13 amino acids. V lost 1 base, J lost 3 bases, and 7 bases lay in between. Germline assignment: CDR1 SGHRS and CDR2 YFSETQ. CDR3 sequence (DNA): TGCGCCAGCAGCTTGATCCCCAAAGAGACCCAGTACTTC. It translates to CASSLIPKETQYF.

This sequence joins TRBV7-2 and TRBJ1-5, with D unresolved. CDR3 length: 13 residues. CDR1 and CDR2 (germline): SGHTA, FQGNSA. V lost 4 bases and J lost 7, with 11 bases in between. CDR3 sequence: CASSSQVPQPQHF. CDR3 coding DNA: TGTGCCAGCAGCTCCCAGGTTCCCCAGCCCCAGCATTTT.

The V call is TRBV7-6, the J call TRBJ2-5; 9 nucleotides align to TRBD1. This CDR3 spans 15 amino acids. V shed 3 bases, J shed 5 bases, and the junction held 7 bases outside the gene matches. Germline CDR1 is SGHVS and CDR2 is FNYEAQ. The CDR3 protein is CASSLTGGLRETQYF. CDR3 nucleotides: TGTGCCAGCAGCTTGACAGGGGGATTGCGGGAGACCCAGTACTTC.

In this sample, this clone turned up a few times. This rearrangement joins TRBV9 to TRBJ1-5; TRBD1 matches at 7 bases. This CDR3 is 16 amino acids long. Trimming removed 4 bases from V and 2 bases from J; junction bases left unmatched: 9. Germline V gene sequence: CDR1 SGDLS, CDR2 YYNGEE. The CDR3 DNA reads TGTGCCAGCAGCCCCGGAGGGGGCTTCGGCAATCAGCCCCAGCATTTT. Translating gives CASSPGGGFGNQPQHF.

The rearrangement joins TRBV27 to TRBJ1-1; maybe TRBD1 (6 bases). Germline CDR1 and CDR2: MNHEY and SMNVEV (reference sequence). V lost 3 bases and J lost 1, with 18 bases in between. This CDR3 is built from 17 residues. The CDR3 region has the DNA TGTGCCAGCAGTTTTCTATCTTCGCAGGGGAGGAACACTGAAGCTTTCTTT. Translating gives CASSFLSSQGRNTEAFF.

This rearrangement joins TRBV5-1 to TRBJ2-2; weak D call: TRBD1 (5 bases). With 0 bases removed from V and 6 bases from J, the gap between germline ends came to 15 bases. Germline CDR1 reads SGHRS; CDR2 reads YFSETQ. This CDR3 spans 16 amino acids. The CDR3 here is CASSLDQGALSGELFF. The CDR3 coding sequence is TGCGCCAGCAGCTTGGATCAGGGCGCTCTATCCGGGGAGCTGTTTTTT.

This clone counts as medium-sized. The chain couples TRBV6-1 to TRBJ2-1, with 7 bases identical to TRBD1. The germline V gene encodes CDR1 MNHNS and CDR2 SASEGT. V lost 3 bases, J lost 6 bases, and 11 bases stayed unmatched. The CDR3 sequence is 16 residues long. CDR3 DNA sequence: TGTGCCAGCAGTGAGTCTGAGGGGGCCGGGGCCAATGAGCAGTTCTTC. Translation: CASSESEGAGANEQFF.

The V and J genes are TRBV5-1 and TRBJ1-4; no clear D. Germline CDR1 reads SGHRS; CDR2 reads YFSETQ. The length of the CDR3 is 16 residues. The V and J ends lost 0 bases and 0 bases respectively, with 9 bases between them. Here the CDR3 DNA reads TGCGCCAGCAGCTTGGCTCCAGGATCAACTAATGAAAAACTGTTTTTT. As protein: CASSLAPGSTNEKLFF.

Only one count was recorded for this clone. J is TRBJ1-3 and V is TRBV7-2; D gene unclear. The germline CDR1 and CDR2 sequences are SGHTA and FQGNSA. The CDR3 sequence is 16 residues long. With 3 bases removed from V and 0 bases from J, the gap between germline ends came to 12 bases. CDR3 DNA: TGTGCCAGCAGCTTCGAGGGTTTGGACTCTGGAAACACCATATATTTT. Encoded protein: CASSFEGLDSGNTIYF.